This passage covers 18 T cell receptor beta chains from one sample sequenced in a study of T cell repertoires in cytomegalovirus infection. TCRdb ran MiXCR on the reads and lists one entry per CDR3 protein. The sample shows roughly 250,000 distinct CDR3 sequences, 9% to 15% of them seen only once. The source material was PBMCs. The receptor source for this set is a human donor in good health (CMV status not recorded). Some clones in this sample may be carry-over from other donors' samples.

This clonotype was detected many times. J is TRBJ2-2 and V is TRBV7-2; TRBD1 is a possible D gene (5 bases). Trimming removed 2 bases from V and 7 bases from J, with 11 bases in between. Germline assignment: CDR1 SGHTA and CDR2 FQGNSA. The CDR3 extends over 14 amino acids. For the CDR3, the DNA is TGTGCCAGCAGCTTATCAAGGGGAATCGGGGAGCTGTTTTTT. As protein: CASSLSRGIGELFF.

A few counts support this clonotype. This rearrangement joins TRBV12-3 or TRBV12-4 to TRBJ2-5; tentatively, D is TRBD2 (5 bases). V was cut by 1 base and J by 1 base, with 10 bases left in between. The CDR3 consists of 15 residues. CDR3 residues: CASSLETGFQETQYF. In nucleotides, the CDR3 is TGTGCCAGCAGTTTAGAAACGGGGTTCCAAGAGACCCAGTACTTC.

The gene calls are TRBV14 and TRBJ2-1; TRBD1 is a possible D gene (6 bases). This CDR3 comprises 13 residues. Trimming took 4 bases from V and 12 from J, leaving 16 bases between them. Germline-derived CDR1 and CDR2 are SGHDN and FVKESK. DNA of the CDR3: TGTGCCAGCAGCCTCCGGACAGACCGGGGGCAGTTCTTC. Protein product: CASSLRTDRGQFF.

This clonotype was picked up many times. DNA of the CDR3: TGTGCCAGCAGTACCCCGGGGGCCTACGAGCAGTACTTC. Its translation: CASSTPGAYEQYF. The gene calls are TRBV6-1 and TRBJ2-7; D might be TRBD2 (6 bases). The CDR3 runs 13 residues. CDR1 MNHNS and CDR2 SASEGT come from the germline V gene. Trimming took 5 bases from V and 2 from J, leaving 10 bases between them.

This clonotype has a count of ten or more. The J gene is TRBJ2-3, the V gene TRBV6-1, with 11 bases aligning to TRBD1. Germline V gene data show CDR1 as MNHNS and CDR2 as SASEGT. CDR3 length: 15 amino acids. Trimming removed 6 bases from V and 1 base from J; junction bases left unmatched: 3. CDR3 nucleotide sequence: TGTGCCAGCAGGGGACAGGGGGTACGCACAGATACGCAGTATTTT. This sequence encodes CASRGQGVRTDTQYF.

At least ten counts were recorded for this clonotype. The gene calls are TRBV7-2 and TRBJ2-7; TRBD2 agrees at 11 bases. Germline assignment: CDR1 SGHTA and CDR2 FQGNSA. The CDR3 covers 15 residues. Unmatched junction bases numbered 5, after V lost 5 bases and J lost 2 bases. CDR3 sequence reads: CASSPRLAGPYEQYF. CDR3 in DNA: TGTGCCAGCAGCCCCCGACTAGCGGGGCCCTACGAGCAGTACTTC.

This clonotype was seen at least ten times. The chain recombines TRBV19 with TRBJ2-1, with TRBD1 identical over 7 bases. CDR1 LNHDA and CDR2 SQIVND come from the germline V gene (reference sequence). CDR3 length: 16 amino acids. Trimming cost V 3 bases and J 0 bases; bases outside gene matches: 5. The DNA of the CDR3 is TGTGCCAGTAGTATCTTAGGGACAGCCTCCTACAATGAGCAGTTCTTC. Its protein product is CASSILGTASYNEQFF.

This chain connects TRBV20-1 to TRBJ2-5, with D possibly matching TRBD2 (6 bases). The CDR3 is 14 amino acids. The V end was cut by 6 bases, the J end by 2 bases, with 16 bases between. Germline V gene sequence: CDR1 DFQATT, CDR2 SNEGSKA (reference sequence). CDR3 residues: CSALRSRDQETQYF. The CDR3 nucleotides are TGCAGTGCCCTCAGATCGCGGGATCAAGAGACCCAGTACTTC.

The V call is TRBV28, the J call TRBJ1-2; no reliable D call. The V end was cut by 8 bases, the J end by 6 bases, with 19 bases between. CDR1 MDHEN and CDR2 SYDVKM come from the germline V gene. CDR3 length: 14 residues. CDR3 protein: CASYTLGQEDGYTF. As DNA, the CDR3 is TGTGCCAGCTATACGCTCGGGCAGGAAGATGGCTACACCTTC.

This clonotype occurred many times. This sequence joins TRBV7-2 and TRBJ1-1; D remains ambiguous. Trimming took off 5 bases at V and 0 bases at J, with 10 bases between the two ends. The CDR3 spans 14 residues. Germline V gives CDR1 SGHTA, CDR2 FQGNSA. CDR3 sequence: CASSKGVLNTEAFF. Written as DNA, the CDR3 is TGTGCCAGCAGCAAAGGAGTACTGAACACTGAAGCTTTCTTT.

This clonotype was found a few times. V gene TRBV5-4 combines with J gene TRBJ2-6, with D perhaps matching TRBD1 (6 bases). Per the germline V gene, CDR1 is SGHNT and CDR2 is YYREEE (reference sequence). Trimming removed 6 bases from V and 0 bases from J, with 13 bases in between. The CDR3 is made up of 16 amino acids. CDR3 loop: CASMGAQRSGANVLTF. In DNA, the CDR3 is TGTGCCAGCATGGGGGCTCAACGCTCTGGGGCCAACGTCCTGACTTTC.

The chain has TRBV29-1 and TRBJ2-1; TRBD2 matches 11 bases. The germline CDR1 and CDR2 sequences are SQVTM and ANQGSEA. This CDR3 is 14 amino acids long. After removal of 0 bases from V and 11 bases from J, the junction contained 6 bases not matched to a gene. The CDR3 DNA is TGCAGCGTTGAAGAAGGTCTAGCGGGAGGTCAGCAGTTCTTC. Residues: CSVEEGLAGGQQFF.

The CDR3 protein is CASSIGGVGPHEKLFF. CDR3 DNA: TGTGCCAGTAGTATTGGAGGGGTCGGGCCCCATGAAAAACTGTTTTTT. J is TRBJ1-4 and V is TRBV19; possible D gene TRBD1, 5 bases. Germline CDR1 reads LNHDA; CDR2 reads SQIVND (reference sequence). The CDR3 spans 16 residues. The V and J ends lost 3 bases and 6 bases respectively, with 17 bases between them. The full variable domain, with the rest looked up from reference TRBV19 and TRBJ1-4, is DGGITQSPKYLFRKEGQNVTLSCEQNLNHDAMYWYRQDPGQGLRLIYYSQIVNDFQKGDIAEGYSVSREKKESFPLTVTSAQKNPTAFYLCASSIGGVGPHEKLFFGSGTQLSVL.

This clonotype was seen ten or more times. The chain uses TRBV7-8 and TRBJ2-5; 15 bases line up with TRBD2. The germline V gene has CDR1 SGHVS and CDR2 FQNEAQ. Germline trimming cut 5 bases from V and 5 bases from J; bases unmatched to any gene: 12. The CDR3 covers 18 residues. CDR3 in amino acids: CASSHGLAGGPSIETQYF. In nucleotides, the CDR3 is TGTGCCAGCAGCCATGGACTAGCGGGGGGGCCGTCGATCGAGACCCAGTACTTC.

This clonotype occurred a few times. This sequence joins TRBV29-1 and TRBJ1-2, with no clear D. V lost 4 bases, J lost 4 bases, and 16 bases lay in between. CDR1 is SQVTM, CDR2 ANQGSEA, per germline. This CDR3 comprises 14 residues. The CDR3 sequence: CSVVDLGLSYGYTF. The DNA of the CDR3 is TGCAGCGTTGTCGACCTTGGGCTTTCCTATGGCTACACCTTC.

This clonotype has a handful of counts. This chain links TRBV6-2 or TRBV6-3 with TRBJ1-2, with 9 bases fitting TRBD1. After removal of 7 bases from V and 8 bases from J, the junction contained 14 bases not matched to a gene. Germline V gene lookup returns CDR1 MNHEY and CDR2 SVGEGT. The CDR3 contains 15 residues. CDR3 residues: CASTQSRDRAPGYTF. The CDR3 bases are TGTGCCAGCACCCAGAGCCGGGACAGGGCTCCCGGCTACACCTTC.

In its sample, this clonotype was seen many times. The CDR3 here is CASSSRTGVTEAFF. The CDR3 nucleotides read TGTGCCAGCAGCTCCCGGACAGGGGTTACTGAAGCTTTCTTT. This chain uses TRBV7-2 with TRBJ1-1; 9 bases are a match to TRBD1. The ends lost 4 bases at V and 5 bases at J; junction bases unmatched: 5. This CDR3 comprises 14 residues. The germline V gene encodes CDR1 SGHTA and CDR2 FQGNSA.

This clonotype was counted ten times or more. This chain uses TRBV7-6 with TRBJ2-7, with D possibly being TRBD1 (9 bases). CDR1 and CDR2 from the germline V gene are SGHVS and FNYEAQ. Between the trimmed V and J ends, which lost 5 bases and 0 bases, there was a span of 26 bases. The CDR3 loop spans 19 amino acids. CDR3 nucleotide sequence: TGTGCCAGCAGCCATCTCTCCTCGGGAGGGACAGGGAGCTCCTACGAGCAGTACTTC. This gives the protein CASSHLSSGGTGSSYEQYF.